These 2 T cell receptor beta chains share one sample of origin, sequenced in a study of CD8+ T cells in alopecia areata. Treatment: oral pan-JAK inhibitor, 5-10 mg twice daily. RNA extraction and reverse transcription yielded cDNA as sequencing template. Profiling relied on immunoSEQ multiplex PCR, and the TCRdb table lists in-frame clones only, not all of them. This table has 200,000 or so clones, about three fifths appearing once. This specimen consisted of CD4+ T cells sorted from blood, obtained at week 24, from a patient treated with tofacitinib. The receptors were gathered from a human donor with alopecia areata.

The genes are TRBV9 and TRBJ2-7, with 8 bases fitting TRBD2. With V trimmed by 3 bases and J by 3 bases, 8 bases remained unmatched. The CDR3 extends over 15 amino acids. Looked up from germline, CDR1 is SGDLS and CDR2 is YYNGEE. The CDR3 DNA follows: TGTGCCAGCAGCGCCCACAGCGGGGGCGGCTACGAGCAGTACTTC. It specifies CASSAHSGGGYEQYF.

This sequence joins TRBV29-1 and TRBJ1-2; unclear D gene. The CDR3 has 12 amino acids. Germline V gene data show CDR1 as SQVTM and CDR2 as ANQGSEA. V shed 4 bases and J shed 5 bases, with 11 bases lying between them. This CDR3 is CSVVGEGYGYTF. As DNA, the CDR3 is TGCAGCGTTGTAGGCGAAGGATATGGCTACACCTTC.